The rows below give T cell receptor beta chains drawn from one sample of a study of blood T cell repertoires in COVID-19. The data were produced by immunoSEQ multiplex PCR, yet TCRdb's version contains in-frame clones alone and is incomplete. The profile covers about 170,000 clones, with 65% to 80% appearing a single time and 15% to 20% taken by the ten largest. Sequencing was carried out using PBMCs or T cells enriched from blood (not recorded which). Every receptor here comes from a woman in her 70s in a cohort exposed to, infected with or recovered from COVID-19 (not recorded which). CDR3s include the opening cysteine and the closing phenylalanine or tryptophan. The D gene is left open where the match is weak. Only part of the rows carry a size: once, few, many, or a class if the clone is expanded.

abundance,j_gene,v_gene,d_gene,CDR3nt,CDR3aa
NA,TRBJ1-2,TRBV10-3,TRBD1,TGTGCCATCAGAAAGACAGGGGGAAATGCTAACTATGGCTACACCTTC,CAIRKTGGNANYGYTF
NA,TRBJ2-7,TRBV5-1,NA,TGCGCCAGCAGCCCCGGTGTGGGGGGTGCCTACGAGCAGTACTTC,CASSPGVGGAYEQYF
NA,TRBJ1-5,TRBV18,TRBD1,TGTGCCAGCTCACCGGGACAGCTTATTCAGCCCCAGCATTTT,CASSPGQLIQPQHF
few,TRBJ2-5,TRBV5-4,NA,TGTGCCAGCAGCACAGGACATCAAGAGACCCAGTACTTC,CASSTGHQETQYF
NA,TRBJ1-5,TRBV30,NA,TGTGCCTGGAGCCCGGGACAAGGTCAGCCCCAGCATTTT,CAWSPGQGQPQHF
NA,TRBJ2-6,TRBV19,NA,TGTGCCACCGCTTCCTCCGGGACAAGCTCTGGGGCCAACGTCCTGACTTTC,CATASSGTSSGANVLTF
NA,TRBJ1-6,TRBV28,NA,TGTGCCAGCAGTTTACCCGACAGTCCGTTCCTCCACTTT,CASSLPDSPFLHF
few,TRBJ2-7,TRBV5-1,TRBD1,TGCGCCAGGCCGGGACAGGGAGCTCCCTACGAGCAGTACTTC,CARPGQGAPYEQYF
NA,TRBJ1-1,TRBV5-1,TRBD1,TGCGCCAGCAGCCCAACAGGGGGCAAGACTGAAGCTTTCTTT,CASSPTGGKTEAFF
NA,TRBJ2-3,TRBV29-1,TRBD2,TGCAGCGTTGAAGATCGGAGCGGGAGTCCAGATACGCAGTATTTT,CSVEDRSGSPDTQYF
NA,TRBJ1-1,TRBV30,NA,TGTGCCTGGAGTTTTAACTTCGGAGTGAGCACTGAAGCTTTCTTT,CAWSFNFGVSTEAFF
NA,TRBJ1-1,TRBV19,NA,TGTGCCAGTAGCCCCTGGGGGGTCCCAACGGACACTGAAGCTTTCTTT,CASSPWGVPTDTEAFF
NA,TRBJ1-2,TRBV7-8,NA,TGTGCCAGCAGCTTCATTTTTCAGGGTGGCTACACCTTC,CASSFIFQGGYTF
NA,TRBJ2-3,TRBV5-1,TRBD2,TGCGCCAGCAGCTTACCGGGACTAGCGGGAGCCACAGATACGCAGTATTTT,CASSLPGLAGATDTQYF
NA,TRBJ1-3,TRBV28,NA,TGTGCCAGCAGTTTATGGTGGGCGACGGGGGGAAACACCATATATTTT,CASSLWWATGGNTIYF
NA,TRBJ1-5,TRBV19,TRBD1,TGTGCCAGTAGTATGGGGGACAGGGTTGACCAGCATTTT,CASSMGDRVDQHF
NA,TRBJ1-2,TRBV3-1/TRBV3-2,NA,TGTGCCAGCAGCCAAGGGGCAGGGGCGGTTCGTGGCTACACCTTC,CASSQGAGAVRGYTF
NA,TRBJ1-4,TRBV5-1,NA,TGCGCCAGCAGCTCTTTGTCGAGTAATGAAAAACTGTTTTTT,CASSSLSSNEKLFF
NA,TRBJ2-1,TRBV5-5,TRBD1,TGTGCCAGCAGCGCACAGGGGGCAAATGAGCAGTTCTTC,CASSAQGANEQFF
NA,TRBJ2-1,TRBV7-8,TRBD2,TGTGCCAGCAGCCGAGAGGCTAGCGGGTACAATGAGCAGTTCTTC,CASSREASGYNEQFF
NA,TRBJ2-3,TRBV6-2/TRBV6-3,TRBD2,TGTGCCAGCAGTAAACTAGCGGGAGGTAACACAGATACGCAGTATTTT,CASSKLAGGNTDTQYF
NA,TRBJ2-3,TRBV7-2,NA,TGTGCCAGCAGCTTACAAGCCACAGATACGCAGTATTTT,CASSLQATDTQYF
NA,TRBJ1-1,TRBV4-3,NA,TGCGCCAGCAGCCAAGATACCGCGGCCGTTGCCACTGAAGCTTTCTTT,CASSQDTAAVATEAFF
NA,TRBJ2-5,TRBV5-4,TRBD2,TGTGCCAGCAGCCCCACACTAGCGGGAGATGGAGAGACCCAGTACTTC,CASSPTLAGDGETQYF
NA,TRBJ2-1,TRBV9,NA,TGTGCCAGCAGCGTAGGGGGCCATGAGCAGTTCTTC,CASSVGGHEQFF
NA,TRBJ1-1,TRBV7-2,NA,TGTGCCAGCAGCTTGAGGGACACTGAAGCTTTCTTT,CASSLRDTEAFF
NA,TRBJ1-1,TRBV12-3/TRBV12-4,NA,TGTGCCAGCAGTCTTCAGGGGAACACTGAAGCTTTCTTT,CASSLQGNTEAFF
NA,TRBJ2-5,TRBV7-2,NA,TGTGCCAGCAGTCCACAGACACGCCGCGTAGAGACCCAGTACTTC,CASSPQTRRVETQYF
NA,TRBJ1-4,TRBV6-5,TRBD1,TGTGCCAGCAGTCAGACAGGGGGTCAGGAAAAACTGTTTTTT,CASSQTGGQEKLFF
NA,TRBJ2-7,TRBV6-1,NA,TGTGCCAGCATTCTAGATGACAGGATGGGCTACGAGCAGTACTTC,CASILDDRMGYEQYF
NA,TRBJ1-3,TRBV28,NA,TGTGCCAGCTCTGGCCCGGGCTCTGGAAACACCATATATTTT,CASSGPGSGNTIYF
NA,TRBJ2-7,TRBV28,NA,TGTGCCAGCAGTTTATATGGGACAAACGAGCAGTACTTC,CASSLYGTNEQYF
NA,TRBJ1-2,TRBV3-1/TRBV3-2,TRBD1,TGTGCCAGCAGCCCCTCGGGACAGGGAGGTTACACCTTC,CASSPSGQGGYTF
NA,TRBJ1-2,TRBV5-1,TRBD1,TGCGCCAGCAGCGTCGAGGGACAGATAAATGGCTACACCTTC,CASSVEGQINGYTF
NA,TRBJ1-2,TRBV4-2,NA,TGTGCCAGCAGCCCCGGGTCCCGGACAGCGCACTATGGCTACACCTTC,CASSPGSRTAHYGYTF